What follows describes a single TCR beta chain. The sample originates from a study of blood T cell repertoires in COVID-19. Overall study context: Acute-phase and convalescent COVID-19 samples originated in the United States, Italy and Spain. T cells, B-cell-depleted T cells, or PBMCs provided the cDNA or gDNA that served as material.

Authors' methods: It was from reference gene primer amplification that nucleated cell counts were estimated. Sequencing was performed with immunoSEQ multiplex PCR; in TCRdb, only in-frame clones are kept and a portion is missing. V, J and clone size were drawn from that table, and D and trimming were deduced from the DNA. The sample carries 250,000 or so clones, 88% recorded once. The sample comprised peripheral blood. The sequence was obtained from a woman in her thirties with acute or convalescent COVID-19.

CDR3: CASSLSVTYEQYF. CDR3 sequence (DNA): TGCGCCAGCAGCCTCTCGGTTACCTACGAGCAGTACTTC. V and J are TRBV5-1 and TRBJ2-7, with unresolved D. The V end lost 4 bases, the J end lost 2 bases, and 10 bases lay between the germline ends. Germline V lookup: CDR1 SGHRS, CDR2 YFSETQ. The CDR3 extends over 13 amino acids. The variable domain in full, with the rest retrieved from reference TRBV5-1 and TRBJ2-7, is KAGVTQTPRYLIKTRGQQVTLSCSPISGHRSVSWYQQTPGQGLQFLFEYFSETQRNKGNFPGRFSGRQFSNSRSEMNVSTLELGDSALYLCASSLSVTYEQYFGPGTRLTVT.